Below are 20 T cell receptor beta chains sequenced from a single sample in a study of blood T cell repertoires in COVID-19. Sequencing used immunoSEQ multiplex PCR; TCRdb keeps in-frame clones, though not all of them. The sample shows 84,000 or so clones, around 90% of them seen only once. The specimen was peripheral blood. The source is a man aged 65 to 85 with acute or convalescent COVID-19.

This clone has a single count. V usage is TRBV10-3 and J usage is TRBJ2-2, with D perhaps TRBD1 (5 bases). Germline CDR1 ENHRY, CDR2 SYGVKD. The V end lost 4 bases, the J end lost 8 bases, and 11 bases lay between the germline ends. This CDR3 has 13 residues. CDR3 amino acids: CAISGGQGGELFF. CDR3 coding DNA: TGTGCCATCAGTGGTGGGCAGGGAGGGGAGCTGTTTTTT.

The chain has TRBV3-1 (or the pseudogene TRBV3-2) and TRBJ2-2, with D possibly TRBD2 on 6 matching bases. V was shortened by 5 bases and J by 5 bases, with 9 bases between the two germline ends. The CDR3 extends over 13 amino acids. Germline loops: CDR1 LGHDT, CDR2 YNNKEL (reference sequence). The CDR3 DNA reads TGTGCCAGCAGCAAAGCGGGTACCGGGGAGCTGTTTTTT. Amino acids: CASSKAGTGELFF.

The gene calls are TRBV9 and TRBJ2-2, with D perhaps TRBD1 (6 bases). Trimming took 2 bases from V and 4 from J, leaving 15 bases between them. CDR1 is SGDLS, CDR2 YYNGEE, per germline. The CDR3 totals 16 residues. CDR3 nucleotides: TGTGCCAGCAGCGTGAGCGGACAGCCGACCACCGGGGAGCTGTTTTTT. It is translated as CASSVSGQPTTGELFF.

The CDR3 coding sequence is TGTGCCAGTGGGGGGGGACAGGGCGACAATGAGCAGTTCTTC. This gives the protein CASGGGQGDNEQFF. The V and J genes are TRBV28 and TRBJ2-1; 9 bases map to TRBD1. The CDR3 runs to 14 residues. Looked up from germline, CDR1 is MDHEN and CDR2 is SYDVKM. The junction had 8 bases not matched to a gene; V was cut back by 9 bases and J by 5 bases.

This clone was recorded only once. The chain is built from TRBV7-2 and TRBJ2-3, with a weak D call TRBD2 (7 bases). CDR1 and CDR2 (germline): SGHTA, FQGNSA. Trimming pared 2 bases from V and 4 bases from J, leaving 10 bases between. The CDR3 sequence is 14 residues long. Written as DNA, the CDR3 is TGTGCCAGCAGCTTACGGGGGGCTGCAGATACGCAGTATTTT. Amino acids: CASSLRGAADTQYF. Looking up the rest from reference TRBV7-2 and TRBJ2-3 gives the full variable domain: GAGVSQSPSNKVTEKGKDVELRCDPISGHTALYWYRQSLGQGLEFLIYFQGNSAPDKSGLPSDRFSAERTGGSVSTLTIQRTQQEDSAVYLCASSLRGAADTQYFGPGTRLTVL.

This clone appeared once. This chain connects TRBV5-5 to TRBJ2-1; 7 bases are shared with TRBD1. The V gene's germline CDR1 is SGHKS and CDR2 YYEKEE (reference sequence). CDR3 size: 15 residues. Unmatched junction bases numbered 4, after V lost 4 bases and J lost 0 bases. Here the CDR3 DNA reads TGTGCCAGCAGCATCCGGGACAGCTCCTACAATGAGCAGTTCTTC. It codes for CASSIRDSSYNEQFF.

The rearrangement links TRBV6-2 or TRBV6-3 to TRBJ1-3, with 7 bases aligning to TRBD1. CDR3 size: 15 residues. The germline V gene encodes CDR1 MNHEY and CDR2 SVGEGT. Unmatched junction bases numbered 4, after V lost 5 bases and J lost 0 bases. This chain's CDR3 is CASSTGASSGNTIYF. CDR3 DNA sequence: TGTGCCAGCAGTACAGGGGCGAGCTCTGGAAACACCATATATTTT.

The chain uses TRBV5-8 and TRBJ2-2, with 9 nucleotides matching TRBD1. Germline trimming cut 2 bases from V and 3 bases from J; bases unmatched to any gene: 2. Germline lookup yields CDR1 SGHTS and CDR2 YDEGEE. The CDR3 has 15 residues. The CDR3 loop reads CASSFGQGYTGELFF. For the CDR3, the DNA is TGTGCCAGCAGCTTTGGACAGGGGTACACCGGGGAGCTGTTTTTT.

CDR3 bases: TGTGCCATCAGTTCGACAGAAAATTCACCCCTCCACTTT. Protein sequence: CAISSTENSPLHF. The J gene is TRBJ1-6, the V gene TRBV10-3, with D tentatively TRBD1 (5 bases). Germline loops: CDR1 ENHRY, CDR2 SYGVKD. The CDR3 length is 13 residues. Deletions cut 5 bases from V and 7 bases from J, with 9 bases between.

Concerning this clone itself: Different DNA sequences within this sample yield the same CDR3. The chain is built from TRBV28 and TRBJ1-2, with TRBD1 identical over 9 bases. The junction had 0 bases not matched to a gene; V was cut back by 2 bases and J by 2 bases. The germline V gene has CDR1 MDHEN and CDR2 SYDVKM. The CDR3 sequence is 14 residues long. The CDR3 protein is CASSLGQGNYGYTF. Written as DNA, the CDR3 is TGTGCCAGCAGTTTAGGACAGGGGAACTATGGCTACACCTTC.

This clone was observed a single time. The chain has TRBV30 and TRBJ2-2; tentative D call: TRBD1 (5 bases). Trimming pared 1 base from V and 4 bases from J, leaving 7 bases between. The germline gives CDR1 GTSNPN, CDR2 SVGIG (reference sequence). The CDR3 is made up of 13 amino acids. DNA for the CDR3: TGTGCCTGGAGTGAAAGGGGCACCGGGGAGCTGTTTTTT. Its translation is CAWSERGTGELFF.

The rearrangement uses TRBV20-1 and TRBJ2-7; no firm D call. Trimming removed 3 bases from V and 2 bases from J, with 14 bases in between. The germline gives CDR1 DFQATT, CDR2 SNEGSKA (reference sequence). This CDR3 contains 14 residues. The CDR3 spells CSASSVIHPYEQYF. In DNA, the CDR3 is TGCAGTGCTAGTTCAGTCATCCACCCCTACGAGCAGTACTTC.

The V and J genes are TRBV2 and TRBJ2-7; the D is unclear. CDR1 SNHLY and CDR2 FYNNEI come from the germline V gene. This CDR3 spans 13 amino acids. Deletions cut 4 bases from V and 3 bases from J, with 10 bases between. CDR3 protein: CASSVATGYEQYF. The CDR3 nucleotides read TGTGCCAGCAGTGTAGCAACGGGCTACGAGCAGTACTTC.

The chain joins TRBV7-2 to TRBJ1-6, with D unclear. The V end lost 1 base, the J end lost 10 bases, and 8 bases lay between the germline ends. Germline CDR1 and CDR2: SGHTA and FQGNSA. The length of the CDR3 is 13 residues. This CDR3 reads CASSLDGVSPLHF. The CDR3 bases are TGTGCCAGCAGCTTAGACGGGGTGTCACCCCTCCACTTT.

The chain joins TRBV3-1 (or the pseudogene TRBV3-2) to TRBJ2-1; D may be TRBD2 (6 bases). Trimming shortened V by 1 base and J by 2 bases, and 12 bases separated the two germline ends. The CDR3 covers 16 residues. Germline CDR1 and CDR2: LGHDT and YNNKEL (reference sequence). CDR3 amino acids: CASSQGFGGPYNEQFF. The CDR3 region has the DNA TGTGCCAGCAGCCAAGGTTTCGGGGGACCCTACAATGAGCAGTTCTTC.

The chain is built from TRBV19 and TRBJ2-3; TRBD2 matches 8 bases. Trimming cost V 10 bases and J 3 bases; bases outside gene matches: 9. Germline values: CDR1 LNHDA, CDR2 SQIVND (reference sequence). This CDR3 spans 14 amino acids. The CDR3 here is CATSPGGFTDTQYF. The CDR3 bases are TGTGCCACTTCTCCGGGGGGGTTTACAGATACGCAGTATTTT.

The chain is built from TRBV27 and TRBJ2-2; D unresolved. Trimming stripped 3 bases from V and 2 bases from J, with 7 bases between. Germline-derived CDR1 and CDR2 are MNHEY and SMNVEV (reference sequence). CDR3 length: 14 residues. The CDR3 bases are TGTGCCAGCAGTTTTGAGATCAACACCGGGGAGCTGTTTTTT. It codes for CASSFEINTGELFF.

The rearrangement uses TRBV6-2 or TRBV6-3 and TRBJ1-1; no clear D gene. The V and J ends lost 6 bases and 1 base respectively, with 12 bases between them. Germline lookup yields CDR1 MNHEY and CDR2 SVGEGT. This CDR3 contains 14 residues. CDR3: CASSHGEPNTEAFF. The CDR3 bases are TGTGCCAGCAGCCACGGTGAGCCGAACACTGAAGCTTTCTTT.

The rearrangement links TRBV5-1 to TRBJ1-4, with 9 bases matching TRBD1. J was trimmed by 8 bases and V by 0 bases; bases with no gene match: 5. CDR1 is SGHRS, CDR2 YFSETQ, per germline. There are 15 residues in the CDR3. The CDR3 loop reads CASSLEGQGAEKLFF. CDR3 nucleotide sequence: TGCGCCAGCAGCTTGGAGGGACAGGGTGCGGAAAAACTGTTTTTT.

Only one count was recorded for this clone. V usage is TRBV19 and J usage is TRBJ1-3, with 9 bases identical to TRBD1. Germline CDR1 reads LNHDA; CDR2 reads SQIVND (reference sequence). Losses at the gene ends were 3 bases for V and 0 bases for J; bases not matched to a gene: 6. This CDR3 is built from 17 residues. CDR3 DNA: TGTGCCAGTAGTATGAAGGGACAGGGTATCTCTGGAAACACCATATATTTT. Its protein product is CASSMKGQGISGNTIYF.